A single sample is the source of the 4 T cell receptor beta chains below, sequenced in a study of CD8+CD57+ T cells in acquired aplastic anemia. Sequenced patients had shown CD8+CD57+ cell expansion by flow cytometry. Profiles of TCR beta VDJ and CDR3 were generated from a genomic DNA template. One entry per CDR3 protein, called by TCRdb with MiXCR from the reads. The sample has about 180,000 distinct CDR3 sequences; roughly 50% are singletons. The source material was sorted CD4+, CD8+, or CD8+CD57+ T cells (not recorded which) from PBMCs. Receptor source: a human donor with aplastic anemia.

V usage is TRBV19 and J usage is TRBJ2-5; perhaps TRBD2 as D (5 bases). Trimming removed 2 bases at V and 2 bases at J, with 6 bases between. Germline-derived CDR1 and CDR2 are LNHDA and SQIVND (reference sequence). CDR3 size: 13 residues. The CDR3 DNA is TGTGCCAGTAGTATACGCGGGCAAGAGACCCAGTACTTC. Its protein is CASSIRGQETQYF.

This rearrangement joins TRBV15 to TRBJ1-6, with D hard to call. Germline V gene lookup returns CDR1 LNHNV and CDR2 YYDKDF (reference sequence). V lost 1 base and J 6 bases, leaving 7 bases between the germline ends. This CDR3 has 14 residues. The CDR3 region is CATSRVVGNSPLHF. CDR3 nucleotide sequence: TGTGCCACCAGCAGAGTTGTCGGTAATTCACCCCTCCACTTT. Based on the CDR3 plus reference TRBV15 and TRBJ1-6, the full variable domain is DAMVIQNPRYQVTQFGKPVTLSCSQTLNHNVMYWYQQKSSQAPKLLFHYYDKDFNNEADTPDNFQSRRPNTSFCFLDIRSPGLGDTAMYLCATSRVVGNSPLHFGNGTRLTVT.

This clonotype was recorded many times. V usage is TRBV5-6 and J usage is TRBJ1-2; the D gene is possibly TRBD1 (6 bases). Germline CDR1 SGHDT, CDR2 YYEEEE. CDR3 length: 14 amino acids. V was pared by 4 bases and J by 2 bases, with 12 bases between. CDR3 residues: CASSPQGPNYGYTF. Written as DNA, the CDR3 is TGTGCCAGCAGCCCACAGGGACCCAACTATGGCTACACCTTC.

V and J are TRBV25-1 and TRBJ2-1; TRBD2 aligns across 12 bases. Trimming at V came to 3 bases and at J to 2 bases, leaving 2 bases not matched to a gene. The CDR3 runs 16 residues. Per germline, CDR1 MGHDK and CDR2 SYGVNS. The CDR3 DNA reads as TGTGCCAGCAGTGACAGACTAGCGGGAGCCTACAATGAGCAGTTCTTC. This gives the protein CASSDRLAGAYNEQFF.